This TCR beta chain was sequenced for a study of OX40 agonist ivuxolimab in advanced cancers. Findings and limits, study-wide: The study observed clonal expansion of CD4+ and CD8+ blood T cells by week 6 at 0.1 to 3.0 mg/kg.

Measured with immunoSEQ multiplex PCR; TCRdb has only the in-frame clones, and not every one. The sample lists 20,000 to 25,000 clones, 70% to 85% occurring once. The germline V gene encodes CDR1 GTSNPN and CDR2 SVGIG (reference sequence). This CDR3 is built from 16 residues. The V gene lost 4 bases and the J gene lost 0 bases, with 18 bases spanning the gap. This clone is labeled medium-sized (0.01 to 0.1%). Antigen specificity is unknown. Material: CD4+ or CD8+ T cells sorted from blood, obtained in a trial of the OX40 agonist ivuxolimab. V usage is TRBV30 and J usage is TRBJ1-1; maybe TRBD1 (5 bases). This clonotype originated in an adult with an advanced solid tumor such as melanoma, head and neck, liver or kidney cancer. CDR3 in DNA: TGTGCCTGGACTCTGGGGGTTTGGCACATGAACACTGAAGCTTTCTTT. Translating it yields CAWTLGVWHMNTEAFF.